This T cell receptor (beta chain) originates from a study of identifying expanded T cells in peripheral blood. Germline assignment: CDR1 KGHSH and CDR2 LQKENI. The CDR3 is made up of 15 amino acids. V lost 0 bases, J lost 3 bases, and 3 bases stayed unmatched. Libraries were prepared by immunoSEQ multiplex PCR; TCRdb keeps only in-frame clonotypes and omits some of them. The table records about 97,000 clones, roughly nine tenths of them present only once. Specimen: blood. This TCR came from a person aged 18 to 70 in good health. This chain uses TRBV18 with TRBJ2-7; 9 bases agree with TRBD1. In DNA form, the CDR3 reads TGTGCCAGCTCACCACCGACAGGGGGTCACTACGAGCAGTACTTC. Its protein product is CASSPPTGGHYEQYF.